The text below deals with one TCR beta chain. Its antigen is not known. This sample was included in a study of shared clonotypes between healthy human individuals. Broader study findings: The study found roughly 5% of naive CD4 clonotypes shared across a few donors. Few donors limited the genetic and exposure-history diversity represented.

Germline lookup yields CDR1 MDHEN and CDR2 SYDVKM. CDR3 length: 18 residues. V lost 2 bases, J lost 2 bases, and 19 bases lay in between. All donors were healthy HIV-negative adults lacking recent acute infections or vaccinations. Both subsets, CD45RA+ naive and CD45RA-negative memory, were split from the CD4+ cells. Sequencing used immunoSEQ multiplex PCR; TCRdb keeps in-frame clones, though not all of them. The profile covers more than 1.2 million clones, with roughly 98.5% appearing a single time and around 0.33% taken by the ten largest. The specimen sequenced was naive CD4+ T cells sorted from blood. The subset was: CD45RA+ positively selected. This TCR was sampled from a young man in good health. The V and J genes are TRBV28 and TRBJ2-1, with a possible D match to TRBD2 (7 bases). The CDR3 here is CASSLGGGSRLAYNEQFF. The DNA for the CDR3 is TGTGCCAGCAGTTTAGGGGGGGGCTCGAGACTAGCCTACAATGAGCAGTTCTTC.